The next 2 T cell receptor beta chains were all read from a single sample in a study of regulatory T cells in long-lasting Graves disease. Building of the TCR beta libraries involved iRepertoire HTBI primers and Arm-PCR of CDR3 regions. One entry per CDR3 protein, called by TCRdb with MiXCR from the multiplex PCR reads. Altogether 360,000 or so distinct CDR3 sequences are present, roughly 20% being singletons, with the ten largest covering approximately 28%. Noted time point: persistent/refractory GD, antithyroid drugs over 5 years with positive TRAb. From RNA extracted from PBMCs, the TCR library was made. Sequencing was performed on peripheral blood mononuclear cells (PBMCs), taken when the disease was refractory, from a patient treated with antithyroid drugs. The receptors were gathered from a woman aged 40-49 years with Graves disease.

This clonotype was counted a few times. In DNA, the CDR3 is TGCGCCAGCAGCGGGACAGGGGGCGTCTATGGCTACACCTTC. It encodes CASSGTGGVYGYTF. The chain couples TRBV5-1 to TRBJ1-2, with 12 bases matching TRBD1. The CDR3 is 14 residues long. J was trimmed by 4 bases and V by 4 bases; bases with no gene match: 2. The V gene's germline CDR1 is SGHRS and CDR2 YFSETQ.

This clonotype was seen a handful of times. The chain has TRBV28 and TRBJ1-5; D is undetermined. The CDR3 extends over 13 amino acids. Deletions cut 5 bases from V and 8 bases from J, with 13 bases between. CDR1 MDHEN and CDR2 SYDVKM come from the germline V gene. The CDR3 protein is CASSPLEPEPQHF. In DNA form, the CDR3 reads TGTGCCAGCAGTCCCCTGGAGCCAGAGCCCCAGCATTTT.